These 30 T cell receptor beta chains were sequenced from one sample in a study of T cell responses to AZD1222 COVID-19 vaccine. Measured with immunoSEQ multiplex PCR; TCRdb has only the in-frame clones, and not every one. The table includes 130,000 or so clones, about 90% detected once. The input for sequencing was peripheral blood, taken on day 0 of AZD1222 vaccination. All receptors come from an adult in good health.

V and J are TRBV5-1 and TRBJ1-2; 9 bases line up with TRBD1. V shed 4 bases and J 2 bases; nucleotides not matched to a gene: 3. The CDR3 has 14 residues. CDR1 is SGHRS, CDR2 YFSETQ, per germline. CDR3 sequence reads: CASSITGGNYGYTF. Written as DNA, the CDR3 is TGCGCCAGCAGCATAACAGGGGGCAACTATGGCTACACCTTC. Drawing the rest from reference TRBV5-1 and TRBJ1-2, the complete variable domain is KAGVTQTPRYLIKTRGQQVTLSCSPISGHRSVSWYQQTPGQGLQFLFEYFSETQRNKGNFPGRFSGRQFSNSRSEMNVSTLELGDSALYLCASSITGGNYGYTFGSGTRLTVV.

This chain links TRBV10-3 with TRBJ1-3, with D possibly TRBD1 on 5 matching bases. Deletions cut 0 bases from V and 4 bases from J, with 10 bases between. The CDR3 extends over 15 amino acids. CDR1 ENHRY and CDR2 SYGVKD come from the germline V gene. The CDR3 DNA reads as TGTGCCATCAGTGAGTCCCAGGGCCCCGGAAACACCATATATTTT. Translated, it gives CAISESQGPGNTIYF.

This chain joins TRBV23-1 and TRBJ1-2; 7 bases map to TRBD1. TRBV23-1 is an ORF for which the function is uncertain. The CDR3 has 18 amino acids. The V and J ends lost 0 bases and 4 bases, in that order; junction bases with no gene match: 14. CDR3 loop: CASSQSKPGTDPTYGYTF. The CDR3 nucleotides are TGCGCCAGCAGTCAATCCAAACCAGGGACAGACCCTACCTATGGCTACACCTTC.

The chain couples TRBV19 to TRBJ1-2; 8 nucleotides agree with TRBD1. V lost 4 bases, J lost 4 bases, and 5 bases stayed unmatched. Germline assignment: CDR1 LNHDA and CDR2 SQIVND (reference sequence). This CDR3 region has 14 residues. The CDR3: CASSTTGVAYGYTF. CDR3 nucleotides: TGTGCCAGTAGTACGACAGGGGTCGCCTATGGCTACACCTTC.

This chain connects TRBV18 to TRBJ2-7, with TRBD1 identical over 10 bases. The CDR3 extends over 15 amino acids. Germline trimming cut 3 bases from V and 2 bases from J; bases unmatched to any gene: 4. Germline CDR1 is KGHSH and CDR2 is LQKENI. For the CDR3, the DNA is TGTGCCAGCTCACCGGGACAGGGGCCGACCTACGAGCAGTACTTC. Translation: CASSPGQGPTYEQYF.

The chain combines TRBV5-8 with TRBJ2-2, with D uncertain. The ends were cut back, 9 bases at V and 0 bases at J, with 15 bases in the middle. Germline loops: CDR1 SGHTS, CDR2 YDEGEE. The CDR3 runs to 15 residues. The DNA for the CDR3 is TGTGCCACCCTCGCGTTTTGGTCGAACACCGGGGAGCTGTTTTTT. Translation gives CATLAFWSNTGELFF.

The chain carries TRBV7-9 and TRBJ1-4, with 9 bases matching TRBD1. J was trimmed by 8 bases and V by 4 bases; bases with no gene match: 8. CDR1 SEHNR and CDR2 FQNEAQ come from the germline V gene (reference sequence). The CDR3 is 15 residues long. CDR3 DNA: TGTGCCAGCAGCTCCCCGGGACAGGGTAGAGAAAAACTGTTTTTT. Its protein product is CASSSPGQGREKLFF.

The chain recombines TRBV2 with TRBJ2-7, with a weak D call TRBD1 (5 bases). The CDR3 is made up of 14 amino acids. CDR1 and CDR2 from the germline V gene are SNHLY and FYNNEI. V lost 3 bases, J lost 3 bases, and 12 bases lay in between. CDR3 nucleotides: TGTGCCAGCAGTGACAGGGCGACCGGCTACGAGCAGTACTTC. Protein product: CASSDRATGYEQYF.

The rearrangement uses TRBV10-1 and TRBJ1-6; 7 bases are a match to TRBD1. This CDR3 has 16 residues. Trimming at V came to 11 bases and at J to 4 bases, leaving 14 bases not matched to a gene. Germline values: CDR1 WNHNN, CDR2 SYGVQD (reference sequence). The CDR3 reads CAPSQLGTDYNSPLHF. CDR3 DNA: TGCGCCCCCTCGCAACTCGGGACAGATTATAATTCACCCCTCCACTTT.

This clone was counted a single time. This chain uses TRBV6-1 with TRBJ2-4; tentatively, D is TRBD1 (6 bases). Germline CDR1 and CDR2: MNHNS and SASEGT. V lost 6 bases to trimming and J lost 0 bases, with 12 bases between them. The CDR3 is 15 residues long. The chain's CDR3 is CASRRGQLAKNIQYF. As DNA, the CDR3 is TGTGCCAGCAGAAGGGGACAACTAGCCAAAAACATTCAGTACTTC.

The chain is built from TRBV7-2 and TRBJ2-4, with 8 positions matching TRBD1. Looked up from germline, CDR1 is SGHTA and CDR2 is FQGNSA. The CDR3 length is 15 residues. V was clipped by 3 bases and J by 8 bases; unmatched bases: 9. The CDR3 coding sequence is TGTGCCAGCAGCTTGACAGGGGCTCGGCTAGACATTCAGTACTTC. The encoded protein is CASSLTGARLDIQYF.

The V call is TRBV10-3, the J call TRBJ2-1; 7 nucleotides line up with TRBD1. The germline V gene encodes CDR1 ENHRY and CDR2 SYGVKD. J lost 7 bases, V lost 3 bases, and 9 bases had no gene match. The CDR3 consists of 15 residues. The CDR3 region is CAISDSAVRGNEQFF. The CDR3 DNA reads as TGTGCCATCAGTGATTCGGCGGTCAGGGGGAATGAGCAGTTCTTC.

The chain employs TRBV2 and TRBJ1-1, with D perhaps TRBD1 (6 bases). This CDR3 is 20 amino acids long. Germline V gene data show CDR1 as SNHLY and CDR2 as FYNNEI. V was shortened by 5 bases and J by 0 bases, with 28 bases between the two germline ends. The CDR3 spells CASSFTGPAPGGNMNTEAFF. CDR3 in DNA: TGTGCCAGCAGTTTTACAGGGCCCGCTCCTGGCGGCAACATGAACACTGAAGCTTTCTTT. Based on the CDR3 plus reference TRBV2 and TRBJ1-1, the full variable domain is EPEVTQTPSHQVTQMGQEVILRCVPISNHLYFYWYRQILGQKVEFLVSFYNNEISEKSEIFDDQFSVERPDGSNFTLKIRSTKLEDSAMYFCASSFTGPAPGGNMNTEAFFGQGTRLTVV.

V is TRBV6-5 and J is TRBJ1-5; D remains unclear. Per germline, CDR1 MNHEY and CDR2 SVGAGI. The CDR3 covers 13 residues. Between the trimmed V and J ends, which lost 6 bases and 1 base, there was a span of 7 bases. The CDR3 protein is CASRLDSNQPQHF. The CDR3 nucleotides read TGTGCCAGCAGATTGGACAGCAATCAGCCCCAGCATTTT.

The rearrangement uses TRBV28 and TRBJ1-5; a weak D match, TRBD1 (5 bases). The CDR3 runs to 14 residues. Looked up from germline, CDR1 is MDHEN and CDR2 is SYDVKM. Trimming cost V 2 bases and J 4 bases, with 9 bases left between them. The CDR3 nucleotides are TGTGCCAGCAGTTTAGGGGGACCAAATCAGCCCCAGCATTTT. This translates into CASSLGGPNQPQHF. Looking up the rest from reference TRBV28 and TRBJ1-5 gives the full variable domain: DVKVTQSSRYLVKRTGEKVFLECVQDMDHENMFWYRQDPGLGLRLIYFSYDVKMKEKGDIPEGYSVSREKKERFSLILESASTNQTSMYLCASSLGGPNQPQHFGDGTRLSIL.

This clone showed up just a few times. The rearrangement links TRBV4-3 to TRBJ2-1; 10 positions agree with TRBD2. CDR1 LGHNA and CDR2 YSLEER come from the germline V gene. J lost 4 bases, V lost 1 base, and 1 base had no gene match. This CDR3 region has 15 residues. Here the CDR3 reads CASSQASGGYNEQFF. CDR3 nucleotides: TGCGCCAGCAGCCAAGCTAGCGGGGGTTACAATGAGCAGTTCTTC.

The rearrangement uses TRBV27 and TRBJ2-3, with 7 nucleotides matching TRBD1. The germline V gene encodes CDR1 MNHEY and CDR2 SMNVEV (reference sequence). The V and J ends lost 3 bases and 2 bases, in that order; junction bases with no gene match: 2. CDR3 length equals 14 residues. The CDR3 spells CASSLTGITDTQYF. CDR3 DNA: TGTGCCAGCAGTTTGACAGGGATCACAGATACGCAGTATTTT.

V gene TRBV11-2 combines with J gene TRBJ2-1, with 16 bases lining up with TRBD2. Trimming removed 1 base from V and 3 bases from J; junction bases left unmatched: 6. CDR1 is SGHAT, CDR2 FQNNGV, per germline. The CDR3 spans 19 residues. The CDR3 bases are TGTGCCAGCAGCTTAGGTGGGACTAGCGGGGGGGCTGGCTACAATGAGCAGTTCTTC. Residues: CASSLGGTSGGAGYNEQFF.

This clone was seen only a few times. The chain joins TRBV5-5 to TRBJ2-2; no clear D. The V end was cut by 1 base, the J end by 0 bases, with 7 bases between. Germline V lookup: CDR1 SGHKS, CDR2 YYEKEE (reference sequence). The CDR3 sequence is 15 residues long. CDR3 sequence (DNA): TGTGCCAGCAGCTTGCTACACGCGAACACCGGGGAGCTGTTTTTT. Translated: CASSLLHANTGELFF.

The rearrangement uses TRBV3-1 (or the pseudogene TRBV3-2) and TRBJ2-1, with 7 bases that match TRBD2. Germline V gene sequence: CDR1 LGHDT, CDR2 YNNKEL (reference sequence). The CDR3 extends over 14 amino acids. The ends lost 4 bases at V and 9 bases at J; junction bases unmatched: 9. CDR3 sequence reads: CASSLPWGGGEQFF. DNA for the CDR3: TGTGCCAGCAGCCTCCCATGGGGGGGTGGTGAGCAGTTCTTC.

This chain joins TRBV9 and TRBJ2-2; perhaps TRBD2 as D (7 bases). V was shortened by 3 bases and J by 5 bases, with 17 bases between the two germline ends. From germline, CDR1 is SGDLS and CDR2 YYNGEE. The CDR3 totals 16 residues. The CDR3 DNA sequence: TGTGCCAGCAGCGGCCGGGGGCCAGCGGGGACCGGGGAGCTGTTTTTT. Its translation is CASSGRGPAGTGELFF. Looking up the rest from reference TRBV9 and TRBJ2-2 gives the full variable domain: DSGVTQTPKHLITATGQRVTLRCSPRSGDLSVYWYQQSLDQGLQFLIQYYNGEERAKGNILERFSAQQFPDLHSELNLSSLELGDSALYFCASSGRGPAGTGELFFGEGSRLTVL.

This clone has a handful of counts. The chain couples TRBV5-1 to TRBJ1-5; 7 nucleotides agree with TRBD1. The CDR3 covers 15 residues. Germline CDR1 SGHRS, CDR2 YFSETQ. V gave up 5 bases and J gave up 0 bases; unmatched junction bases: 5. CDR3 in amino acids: CASSPSGGSNQPQHF. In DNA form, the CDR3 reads TGCGCCAGCAGTCCCTCAGGGGGTAGCAATCAGCCCCAGCATTTT.

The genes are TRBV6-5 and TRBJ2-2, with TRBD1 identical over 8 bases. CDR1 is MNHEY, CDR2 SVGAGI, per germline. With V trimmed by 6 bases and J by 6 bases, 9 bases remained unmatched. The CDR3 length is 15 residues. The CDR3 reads CASSPTGVTAGELFF. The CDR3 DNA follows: TGTGCCAGCAGCCCGACAGGGGTGACGGCCGGGGAGCTGTTTTTT.

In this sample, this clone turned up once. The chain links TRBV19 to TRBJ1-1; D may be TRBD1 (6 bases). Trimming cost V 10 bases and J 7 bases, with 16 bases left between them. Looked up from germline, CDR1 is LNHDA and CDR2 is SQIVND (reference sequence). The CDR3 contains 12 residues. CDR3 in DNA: TGTGCCACCAACTCAGGGGTGCTTGAAGCTTTCTTT. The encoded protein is CATNSGVLEAFF. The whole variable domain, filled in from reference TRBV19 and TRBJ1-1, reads DGGITQSPKYLFRKEGQNVTLSCEQNLNHDAMYWYRQDPGQGLRLIYYSQIVNDFQKGDIAEGYSVSREKKESFPLTVTSAQKNPTAFYLCATNSGVLEAFFGQGTRLTVV.

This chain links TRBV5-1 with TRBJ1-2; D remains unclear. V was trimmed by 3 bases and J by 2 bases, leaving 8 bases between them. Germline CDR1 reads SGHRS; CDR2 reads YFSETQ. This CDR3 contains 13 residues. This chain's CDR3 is CASSYSGNYGYTF. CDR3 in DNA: TGCGCCAGCAGCTATTCAGGAAACTATGGCTACACCTTC.

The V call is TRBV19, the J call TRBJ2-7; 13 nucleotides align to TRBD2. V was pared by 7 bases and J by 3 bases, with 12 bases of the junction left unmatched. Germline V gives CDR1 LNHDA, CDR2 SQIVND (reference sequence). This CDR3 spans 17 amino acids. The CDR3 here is CASTSMRTSGGIYEQYF. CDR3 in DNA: TGTGCCAGTACCTCAATGCGGACTAGCGGGGGCATCTACGAGCAGTACTTC.

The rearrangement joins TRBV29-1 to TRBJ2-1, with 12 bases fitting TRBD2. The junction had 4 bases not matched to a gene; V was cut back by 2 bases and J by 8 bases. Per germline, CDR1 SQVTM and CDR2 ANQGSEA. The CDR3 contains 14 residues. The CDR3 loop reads CSVELAGGRYEQFF. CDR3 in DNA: TGCAGCGTTGAACTAGCGGGGGGGCGTTATGAGCAGTTCTTC.

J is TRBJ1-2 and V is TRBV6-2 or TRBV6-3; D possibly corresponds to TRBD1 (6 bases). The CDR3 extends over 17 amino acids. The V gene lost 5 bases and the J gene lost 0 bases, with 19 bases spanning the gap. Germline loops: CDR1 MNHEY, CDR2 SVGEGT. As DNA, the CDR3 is TGTGCCAGCAGTAGCCCGACAGGCCGTAATCCTAACTATGGCTACACCTTC. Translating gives CASSSPTGRNPNYGYTF.

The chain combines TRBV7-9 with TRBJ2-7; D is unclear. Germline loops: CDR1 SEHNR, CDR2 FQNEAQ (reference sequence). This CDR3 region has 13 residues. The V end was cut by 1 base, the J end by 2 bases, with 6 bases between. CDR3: CASSLDGPYEQYF. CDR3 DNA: TGTGCCAGCAGCTTAGACGGACCCTACGAGCAGTACTTC.

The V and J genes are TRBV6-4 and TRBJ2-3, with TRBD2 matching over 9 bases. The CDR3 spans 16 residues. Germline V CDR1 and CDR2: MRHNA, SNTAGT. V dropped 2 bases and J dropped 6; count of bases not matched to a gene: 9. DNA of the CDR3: TGTGCCAGCAGTGACGGCCGCGGGGGGGCTGTGGATACGCAGTATTTT. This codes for CASSDGRGGAVDTQYF.